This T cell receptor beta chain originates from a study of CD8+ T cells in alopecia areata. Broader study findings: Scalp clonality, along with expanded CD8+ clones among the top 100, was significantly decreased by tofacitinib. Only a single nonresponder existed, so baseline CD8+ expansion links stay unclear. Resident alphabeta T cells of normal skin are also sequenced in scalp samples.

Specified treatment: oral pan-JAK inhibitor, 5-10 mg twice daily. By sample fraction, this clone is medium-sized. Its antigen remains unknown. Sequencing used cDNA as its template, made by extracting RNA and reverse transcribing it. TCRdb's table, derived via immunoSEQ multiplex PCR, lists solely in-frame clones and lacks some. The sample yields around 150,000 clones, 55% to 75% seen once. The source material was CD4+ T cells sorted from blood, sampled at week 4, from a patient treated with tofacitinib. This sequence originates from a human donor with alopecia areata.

CDR3 coding DNA: TGTGCCAGCAGCTGGACCACTACGCAAGAGACCCAGTACTTC. It is translated as CASSWTTTQETQYF. The rearrangement links TRBV5-4 to TRBJ2-5, with D uncertain. Trimming took off 3 bases at V and 2 bases at J, with 11 bases between the two ends. The germline gives CDR1 SGHNT, CDR2 YYREEE (reference sequence). This CDR3 has 14 amino acids.